Included here is one T cell receptor beta chain sequence, with context. This record belongs to a study of blood T cell repertoires in COVID-19. Study overall: Specimens from acute and convalescent COVID-19 originated in the United States, Italy and Spain. T cells, B-cell-depleted T cells, or PBMCs supplied cDNA or gDNA.

Study processing details: Using reference gene primer amplification, nucleated cell counts were estimated. The repertoire was sequenced with immunoSEQ multiplex PCR; TCRdb's copy has only in-frame clones and lacks some. V and J calls and clone size are as listed in that table; D and trimming were resolved from the DNA. Found here are under 250,000 clones, around 88% of them singletons; the top ten hold approximately 5%. The germline V and J ends were trimmed by 1 base and 4 bases, with 7 bases remaining between them. Germline lookup yields CDR1 LGHDT and CDR2 YNNKEL (reference sequence). The CDR3 consists of 13 residues. Seattle cases were enrolled at active infection and followed longitudinally.

This TCR derives from a woman older than 75 with COVID-19, enrolled during active disease. The rearrangement uses TRBV3-1 (or the pseudogene TRBV3-2) and TRBJ2-5; possibly TRBD2 for D (6 bases). What was sequenced was peripheral blood. The CDR3 region is CASSQAGGETQYF. CDR3 DNA: TGTGCCAGCAGCCAAGCCGGGGGAGAGACCCAGTACTTC.